Listed here are 27 T cell receptor beta chains from one sample, sequenced in a study of memory CD4+ T cells and cytomegalovirus serostatus. Single viable CD3+CD4+CD8-CD45RO+ cells were sorted as the memory CD4+ T cells. Here immunoSEQ multiplex PCR was the method, and the copy in TCRdb shows in-frame clones only, minus some. Of just under 95,000 clones in the sample, 75% to 85% were seen once. The sequencing input was memory CD4+ T cells from blood. The source of these receptors is an adult in good health and CMV-seropositive.

This chain links TRBV7-3 with TRBJ2-1; either TRBD1 or TRBD2 may fit D (5 bases each). The CDR3 is 16 amino acids. The V end lost 5 bases, the J end lost 1 base, and 15 bases lay between the germline ends. Germline CDR1 is SGHTA and CDR2 is FQGTGA. DNA for the CDR3: TGTGCCAGCAGCCCCGGACCGGGGCCGTCCTACAATGAGCAGTTCTTC. This gives the protein CASSPGPGPSYNEQFF.

The V gene is TRBV5-1, the J gene TRBJ1-1; D gene uncertain. Trimming took 0 bases from V and 7 from J, leaving 13 bases between them. The CDR3 length is 14 residues. The germline gives CDR1 SGHRS, CDR2 YFSETQ. The CDR3 nucleotides read TGCGCCAGCAGCTTGGCTCCGGGTCGGGATGAAGCTTTCTTT. The encoded protein is CASSLAPGRDEAFF.

The chain joins TRBV28 to TRBJ2-3; 8 bases fit TRBD2. Germline CDR1 reads MDHEN; CDR2 reads SYDVKM. V shed 11 bases and J 1 base; nucleotides not matched to a gene: 17. There are 17 residues in the CDR3. CDR3 nucleotide sequence: TGTGCCGCTATGGGAGGGGGAGCGGGAGTGGGCACAGATACGCAGTATTTT. Translation: CAAMGGGAGVGTDTQYF. Complete variable domain (other parts from reference TRBV28 and TRBJ2-3): DVKVTQSSRYLVKRTGEKVFLECVQDMDHENMFWYRQDPGLGLRLIYFSYDVKMKEKGDIPEGYSVSREKKERFSLILESASTNQTSMYLCAAMGGGAGVGTDTQYFGPGTRLTVL.

The CDR3 DNA follows: TGTGCCAGTTCCCAAACGCCGTCCTACCAAGAGACCCAGTACTTC. Translation: CASSQTPSYQETQYF. V usage is TRBV6-4 and J usage is TRBJ2-5; D gene ambiguous. The V gene lost 9 bases and the J gene lost 0 bases, with 17 bases spanning the gap. The CDR3 runs to 15 residues. CDR1 and CDR2 from the germline V gene are MRHNA and SNTAGT.

V and J are TRBV21-1 and TRBJ2-7. TRBV21-1 is designated a pseudogene. This CDR3 is built from 12 residues. As DNA, the CDR3 is TGTGCCAGCGGGACGCAGTCCTACGAGCAGTACTTC. Residues: CASGTQSYEQYF.

The chain couples TRBV6-5 to TRBJ2-2; D remains unclear. Germline-derived CDR1 and CDR2 are MNHEY and SVGAGI. V lost 6 bases, J lost 5 bases, and 13 bases lay in between. The CDR3 spans 14 residues. The CDR3, as DNA: TGTGCCAGCAGCTTTGGTGGCCTAACCGGGGAGCTGTTTTTT. This encodes CASSFGGLTGELFF.

This chain connects TRBV6-1 to TRBJ1-5; 8 positions match TRBD1. Germline loops: CDR1 MNHNS, CDR2 SASEGT. The CDR3 loop spans 16 amino acids. Trimming removed 3 bases from V and 0 bases from J; junction bases left unmatched: 4. CDR3 sequence reads: CASSENRGSSNQPQHF. CDR3 coding DNA: TGTGCCAGCAGTGAGAACAGGGGGAGTAGCAATCAGCCCCAGCATTTT.

The gene calls are TRBV5-4 and TRBJ2-7; D uncertain. V lost 4 bases, J lost 3 bases, and 14 bases lay in between. There are 14 residues in the CDR3. The V gene's germline CDR1 is SGHNT and CDR2 YYREEE (reference sequence). CDR3 residues: CASSTYKGSYEQYF. CDR3 DNA: TGTGCCAGCAGCACCTACAAGGGAAGCTACGAGCAGTACTTC.

The CDR3 reads CASSFEDRASGANVLTF. CDR3 in DNA: TGTGCCAGCAGTTTCGAGGACCGGGCCTCTGGGGCCAACGTCCTGACTTTC. The J gene is TRBJ2-6, the V gene TRBV28; D unclear. Trimming removed 3 bases at V and 0 bases at J, with 12 bases between. This CDR3 is 17 amino acids long. Germline CDR1 reads MDHEN; CDR2 reads SYDVKM.

This sequence joins TRBV19 and TRBJ1-1, with 8 bases that match TRBD1. Germline loops: CDR1 LNHDA, CDR2 SQIVND (reference sequence). The CDR3 runs 12 residues. J gave up 10 bases and V 4 bases, and 5 bases lay outside the gene matches. The CDR3 reads CASSTFTGGAFF. In DNA, the CDR3 is TGTGCCAGTAGTACGTTTACAGGGGGAGCTTTCTTT.

The chain recombines TRBV9 with TRBJ1-2, with a weak D call TRBD1 (5 bases). V was shortened by 5 bases and J by 0 bases, with 17 bases between the two germline ends. The CDR3 has 16 residues. In germline, CDR1 is SGDLS, CDR2 YYNGEE. The CDR3 protein is CASRAQGVQANYGYTF. The CDR3 nucleotides read TGTGCCAGCAGAGCACAAGGGGTCCAAGCTAACTATGGCTACACCTTC.

The V gene is TRBV7-9, the J gene TRBJ1-2; TRBD1 might be the D (6 bases). CDR1 is SEHNR, CDR2 FQNEAQ, per germline (reference sequence). The CDR3 runs to 13 residues. The germline V and J ends were trimmed by 2 bases and 2 bases, with 6 bases remaining between them. CDR3 sequence (DNA): TGTGCCAGCAGCTTAAGGGGGAACTATGGCTACACCTTC. It translates to CASSLRGNYGYTF.

The chain uses TRBV28 and TRBJ2-1; a weak D match, TRBD2 (6 bases). The CDR3 covers 16 residues. Trimming took 3 bases from V and 8 from J, leaving 20 bases between them. Germline V lookup: CDR1 MDHEN, CDR2 SYDVKM. CDR3 sequence reads: CASSFGGRTGVHEQFF. CDR3 sequence (DNA): TGTGCCAGCAGTTTCGGAGGGCGGACGGGGGTCCATGAGCAGTTCTTC.

The rearrangement joins TRBV7-2 to TRBJ2-3; 7 nucleotides align to TRBD2. J lost 4 bases, V lost 2 bases, and 6 bases had no gene match. Germline CDR1 reads SGHTA; CDR2 reads FQGNSA. The CDR3 sequence is 15 residues long. CDR3 coding DNA: TGTGCCAGCAGCTTAATGGCGGGAGAGGCAGATACGCAGTATTTT. Translating it yields CASSLMAGEADTQYF.

The CDR3 DNA is TGTGCCAGCAGCTTAGCGGCTAGCAGAGCCTACGAGCAGTACTTC. This sequence encodes CASSLAASRAYEQYF. The rearrangement joins TRBV11-1 to TRBJ2-7, with D tentatively TRBD2 (5 bases). The germline V gene has CDR1 SGHAT and CDR2 FQDESV (reference sequence). CDR3 size: 15 residues. Trimming cost V 0 bases and J 2 bases, with 11 bases left between them.

V usage is TRBV5-1 and J usage is TRBJ2-5, with D possibly TRBD2 on 5 matching bases. V was clipped by 0 bases and J by 5 bases, with 17 bases between them. The CDR3 totals 16 residues. Germline V gene sequence: CDR1 SGHRS, CDR2 YFSETQ. CDR3 coding DNA: TGCGCCAGCAGCTTGGAACTAGGCGGTCCTGGGGAGACCCAGTACTTC. Translation gives CASSLELGGPGETQYF.

In DNA form, the CDR3 reads TGTGCCAGCAGCGTAGATTCCACTCTCAGAGAGACCCAGTACTTC. It codes for CASSVDSTLRETQYF. The chain carries TRBV9 and TRBJ2-5, with D unclear. Between the trimmed V and J ends, which lost 0 bases and 4 bases, there was a span of 13 bases. Germline assignment: CDR1 SGDLS and CDR2 YYNGEE. The CDR3 spans 15 residues.

This chain links TRBV30 with TRBJ1-3; maybe TRBD1 (6 bases). Germline V gene data show CDR1 as GTSNPN and CDR2 as SVGIG (reference sequence). The CDR3 extends over 13 amino acids. Trimming cost V 5 bases and J 1 base, with 9 bases left between them. The CDR3 sequence: CAWQQGSGNTIYF. The DNA for the CDR3 is TGTGCCTGGCAACAGGGTTCTGGAAACACCATATATTTT.

This chain links TRBV19 with TRBJ2-1; weak D call: TRBD1 (5 bases). V was clipped by 6 bases and J by 7 bases, with 13 bases between them. Germline V gene data show CDR1 as LNHDA and CDR2 as SQIVND (reference sequence). The CDR3 extends over 13 amino acids. The DNA of the CDR3 is TGTGCCAGTAGAAGACCCCCAGGGAATGAGCAGTTCTTC. This translates into CASRRPPGNEQFF.

The chain links TRBV11-2 to TRBJ2-7, with 7 positions matching TRBD2. Trimming removed 2 bases from V and 4 bases from J; junction bases left unmatched: 14. This CDR3 contains 17 residues. Per the germline V gene, CDR1 is SGHAT and CDR2 is FQNNGV. CDR3 coding DNA: TGTGCCAGCAGCTTATCGCGGCTAGCGGCACCAGTTTACGAGCAGTACTTC. Translation gives CASSLSRLAAPVYEQYF. Based on the CDR3 plus reference TRBV11-2 and TRBJ2-7, the full variable domain is EAGVAQSPRYKIIEKRQSVAFWCNPISGHATLYWYQQILGQGPKLLIQFQNNGVVDDSQLPKDRFSAERLKGVDSTLKIQPAKLEDSAVYLCASSLSRLAAPVYEQYFGPGTRLTVT.

This clone turned up a few times. J is TRBJ1-4 and V is TRBV27; 9 bases fit TRBD1. The CDR3 covers 18 residues. CDR1 is MNHEY, CDR2 SMNVEV, per germline (reference sequence). Trimming at V came to 5 bases and at J to 7 bases, leaving 17 bases not matched to a gene. DNA for the CDR3: TGTGCCAGCAGTCCCGTGCAGGGGACAGGGTGGGGAATTGAAAAACTGTTTTTT. Protein: CASSPVQGTGWGIEKLFF. Full variable domain (remainder filled in from reference TRBV27 and TRBJ1-4): EAQVTQNPRYLITVTGKKLTVTCSQNMNHEYMSWYRQDPGLGLRQIYYSMNVEVTDKGDVPEGYKVSRKEKRNFPLILESPSPNQTSLYFCASSPVQGTGWGIEKLFFGSGTQLSVL.

This clone has a handful of counts. This chain uses TRBV5-4 with TRBJ2-7; 7 bases are shared with TRBD1. CDR3 length: 13 amino acids. Per the germline V gene, CDR1 is SGHNT and CDR2 is YYREEE (reference sequence). Unmatched junction bases numbered 3, after V lost 4 bases and J lost 2 bases. The CDR3 DNA follows: TGTGCCAGCAGCAGGGACAGAACCTACGAGCAGTACTTC. Encoded protein: CASSRDRTYEQYF.

V is TRBV29-1 and J is TRBJ2-2; 7 positions agree with TRBD2. J was trimmed by 0 bases and V by 3 bases; bases with no gene match: 7. The CDR3 has 16 amino acids. Germline V gives CDR1 SQVTM, CDR2 ANQGSEA. The DNA for the CDR3 is TGCAGCGTTGAGGAGGTGGGAGGGCCGAACACCGGGGAGCTGTTTTTT. It encodes CSVEEVGGPNTGELFF.

The chain uses TRBV5-4 and TRBJ2-2; D gene unclear. V was clipped by 1 base and J by 5 bases, with 15 bases between them. The CDR3 spans 16 residues. The germline V gene has CDR1 SGHNT and CDR2 YYREEE (reference sequence). The CDR3 DNA is TGTGCCAGCAGCTTGCTCTCACGAGTAGGGACCGGGGAGCTGTTTTTT. Translation gives CASSLLSRVGTGELFF.

The V call is TRBV5-1, the J call TRBJ2-7; TRBD2 agrees at 10 bases. Germline CDR1 reads SGHRS; CDR2 reads YFSETQ. This CDR3 is built from 15 residues. The ends lost 2 bases at V and 4 bases at J; junction bases unmatched: 6. CDR3 sequence reads: CASSFLAGDEYEQYF. Written as DNA, the CDR3 is TGCGCCAGCAGCTTCCTAGCGGGAGATGAATACGAGCAGTACTTC.

The J gene is TRBJ2-3, the V gene TRBV7-2, with D hard to call. CDR1 SGHTA and CDR2 FQGNSA come from the germline V gene. The CDR3 contains 15 residues. V lost 6 bases and J 2 bases, leaving 15 bases between the germline ends. CDR3 in amino acids: CASSLDGLYTDTQYF. The CDR3 DNA sequence: TGTGCCAGCAGTCTAGATGGGCTCTACACAGATACGCAGTATTTT.

The gene calls are TRBV10-2 and TRBJ2-2; D remains unclear. The CDR3 covers 15 residues. Between the trimmed V and J ends, which lost 3 bases and 4 bases, there was a span of 12 bases. Germline V gene data show CDR1 as WSHSY and CDR2 as SAAADI. The CDR3 coding sequence is TGCGCCAGCAGTGATAAAGCTGGGGTCACCGGGGAGCTGTTTTTT. Translated, it gives CASSDKAGVTGELFF.